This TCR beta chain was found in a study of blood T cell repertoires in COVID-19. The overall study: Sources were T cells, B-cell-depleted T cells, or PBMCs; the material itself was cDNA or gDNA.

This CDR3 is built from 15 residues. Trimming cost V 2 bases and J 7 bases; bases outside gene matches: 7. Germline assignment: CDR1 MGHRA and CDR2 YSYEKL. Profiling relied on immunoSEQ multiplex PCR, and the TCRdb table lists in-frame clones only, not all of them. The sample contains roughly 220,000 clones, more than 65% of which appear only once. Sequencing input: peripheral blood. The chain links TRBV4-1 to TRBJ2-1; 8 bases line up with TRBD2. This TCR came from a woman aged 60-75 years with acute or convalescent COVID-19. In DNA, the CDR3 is TGCGCCAGCAGCCAACGCGGGGGGCCCCCAAATGAGCAGTTCTTC. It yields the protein CASSQRGGPPNEQFF.